This paragraph covers one TCR beta chain sequence. The method was immunoSEQ multiplex PCR; TCRdb's version includes in-frame clones alone and lacks a portion of them. There are 100,000 to 130,000 clones in the sample; roughly 90% occur only once, and 6.5% to 8% lies in the top ten. This specimen comes from a study of T cell responses to AZD1222 COVID-19 vaccine. Specimen: peripheral blood, collected on day 0 of AZD1222 vaccination. The receptor's source is an adult in good health.

This CDR3 is CASSSTGPTYLEAFF. The CDR3 bases are TGTGCCAGCAGTTCAACAGGCCCGACCTATCTTGAAGCTTTCTTT. The rearrangement joins TRBV28 to TRBJ1-1; TRBD1 might be the D (5 bases). The CDR3 runs to 15 residues. V lost 4 bases and J 7 bases, leaving 19 bases between the germline ends. Germline values: CDR1 MDHEN, CDR2 SYDVKM. Drawing the rest from reference TRBV28 and TRBJ1-1, the complete variable domain is DVKVTQSSRYLVKRTGEKVFLECVQDMDHENMFWYRQDPGLGLRLIYFSYDVKMKEKGDIPEGYSVSREKKERFSLILESASTNQTSMYLCASSSTGPTYLEAFFGQGTRLTVV.